These 22 T cell receptor beta chains were sequenced from one sample in a study of T cell clonality in common variable immunodeficiency. Some clones are missing from TCRdb's copy, which holds only in-frame ones; the method was immunoSEQ multiplex PCR. The sample includes tens of thousands of clones, none of them occurring once. Sequences were obtained from peripheral blood mononuclear cells. The receptors come from a person aged 18 to 75 in good health.

This clone was found many times. Coverage ceases 3 residues before the CDR3 finishes, and the germline J gene fills in the end. V usage is TRBV19 and J usage is TRBJ1-2; 7 nucleotides line up with TRBD1. This CDR3 has 15 residues. The V gene's germline CDR1 is LNHDA and CDR2 SQIVND (reference sequence). The CDR3 region is CASSSPRQGEIGYTF. The CDR3 DNA, read in part, is TGTGCCAGTAGTAGTCCCCGACAGGGAGAGATCGGC.

The table lists this clone with many counts. The CDR3 end falls 3 residues outside the read, so it is completed with the germline J gene. The rearrangement links TRBV12-3 or TRBV12-4 to TRBJ2-2; TRBD1 matches 7 bases. The CDR3 consists of 13 residues. The V segment lost 5 bases and the J segment 6 bases; nucleotides outside the gene matches: 3. CDR3 DNA, as far as it was read: TGTGCCAGCAGTCGTAGGGGGCCCGGGGAG. Translation: CASSRRGPGE. The entire CDR3 protein reads CASSRRGPGELFF.

A note on this clone: The read stops 3 residues short of the end of the CDR3; the missing end is completed from the germline J gene. The rearrangement joins TRBV7-2 to TRBJ2-2, with 7 bases fitting TRBD1. In germline, CDR1 is SGHTA, CDR2 FQGNSA. This CDR3 region has 14 residues. V shed 1 base, J shed 9 bases, and the junction held 5 bases outside the gene matches. The sequenced CDR3 bases are TGTGCCAGCAGCTTAGGACAGGGTATACGGGAG. Translating it yields CASSLGQGIRE. The full CDR3 is CASSLGQGIRELFF.

As for this clone: Germline and junction disagree at one end, which may indicate a read error. Read data end 3 residues before the CDR3 end; the end is taken from the germline J gene. This chain connects TRBV7-4 to TRBJ2-1; 12 bases map to TRBD2. The V gene's germline CDR1 is SGHVT and CDR2 SQSDAQ. The CDR3 is 17 residues long. The CDR3 reads CTSSASGGAVSYNEQFF. CDR3 bases read: TGCACCAGCAGCGCTAGCGGGGGGGCCGTATCCTACAATGAG.

In its sample, this clone was seen many times. The DNA ends 3 residues before the CDR3 does, and the rest of the CDR3 is filled in from the germline J gene. The chain is built from TRBV18 and TRBJ2-3, with TRBD1 as a possible D gene (5 bases). The CDR3 covers 14 residues. V lost 5 bases and J lost 3, with 12 bases in between. Germline V CDR1 and CDR2: KGHSH, LQKENI. This CDR3 reads CASSKSRATDTQYF. Partial CDR3 DNA: TGTGCCAGCTCAAAGAGCAGGGCTACAGATACG.

This clone was recorded at least ten times. From the germline J gene comes the end of the CDR3, since the read stops 3 residues before it. The rearrangement joins TRBV7-2 to TRBJ2-3; 9 nucleotides match TRBD2. The CDR3 extends over 14 amino acids. With 1 base clipped from V and 5 bases from J, the junction kept 1 base outside the gene matches. Per germline, CDR1 SGHTA and CDR2 FQGNSA. CDR3 region: CASSLELAGDTQYF. The part of the CDR3 DNA that was read is TGTGCCAGCAGCTTAGAACTAGCGGGAGATACG. Looking up the rest from reference TRBV7-2 and TRBJ2-3 gives the full variable domain: GAGVSQSPSNKVTEKGKDVELRCDPISGHTALYWYRQSLGQGLEFLIYFQGNSAPDKSGLPSDRFSAERTGGSVSTLTIQRTQQEDSAVYLCASSLELAGDTQYFGPGTRLTVL.

The table lists this clone with many counts. From the germline J gene comes the end of the CDR3, since the read stops 3 residues before it. The chain recombines TRBV6-2 or TRBV6-3 with TRBJ2-5; no firm D call. Trimming removed 2 bases at V and 2 bases at J, with 6 bases between. The CDR3 spans 13 residues. Germline values: CDR1 MNHEY, CDR2 SVGEGT. CDR3 loop: CASSYEAQETQYF. The CDR3 bases that were read are TGTGCCAGCAGTTACGAAGCACAAGAGACC.

This clone showed up many times. A junction end diverges from the germline sequence, so it may reflect a read error. Partial CDR3 DNA: TGCGCCAGCAGCTTTTCCGCGACAGGGGAAACCTACGAG. Its protein product is CASSFSATGETYE. The entire CDR3 protein is CASSFSATGETYEQYF. The chain has TRBV4-2 and TRBJ2-7; 8 bases align to TRBD1. The read terminates 3 residues before the CDR3 end, so the remaining end is supplied by the germline J gene. Germline V gene lookup returns CDR1 LGHNA and CDR2 YNFKEQ. This CDR3 has 16 residues.

This clone was seen at least ten times. CDR3 DNA, as far as it was read: TGTGCCAGCAGTTACGGGGGGGTGGCAAAAGGAAACATT. Translated: CASSYGGVAKGNI. The full CDR3 reads CASSYGGVAKGNIQYF. V and J are TRBV6-2 or TRBV6-3 and TRBJ2-4; 7 bases map to TRBD2. The read ends 3 residues shy of where the CDR3 ends; the end is completed using the germline J gene. There are 16 residues in the CDR3. The ends lost 2 bases at V and 6 bases at J; junction bases unmatched: 10. Germline CDR1 MNHEY, CDR2 SVGEGT.

This clone was detected ten times or more. The CDR3 end is not reached by the read, which stops 3 residues before it; the germline J gene fills it in. The genes are TRBV20-1 and TRBJ2-1; possibly TRBD1 or TRBD2 for D (6 bases each). The germline CDR1 and CDR2 sequences are DFQATT and SNEGSKA (reference sequence). The CDR3 has 16 amino acids. Trimming removed 6 bases at V and 9 bases at J, with 27 bases between. The CDR3 region is CSASFGGTTRGGEQFF. The sequenced CDR3 bases are TGCAGTGCCAGTTTCGGCGGGACAACTCGTGGGGGTGAG.

This clone has at least ten counts. Read data end 3 residues before the CDR3 end; the end is taken from the germline J gene. This chain uses TRBV18 with TRBJ1-1; a possible D gene is TRBD1 (5 bases). V was shortened by 6 bases and J by 1 base, with 15 bases between the two germline ends. Germline CDR1 and CDR2: KGHSH and LQKENI. The CDR3 totals 15 residues. This chain's CDR3 is CASSSFGGGNTEAFF. The DNA read from the CDR3 is TGTGCCAGCTCGTCGTTCGGGGGGGGGAACACTGAA.

The table lists this clone with many counts. The CDR3 extends 3 residues past the end of the read, so its final part is completed from the germline J gene. The chain has TRBV20-1 and TRBJ1-6; D is ambiguous. Germline V gives CDR1 DFQATT, CDR2 SNEGSKA (reference sequence). Trimming took 0 bases from V and 0 from J, leaving 6 bases between them. The CDR3 loop spans 15 amino acids. The CDR3 reads CSARDPLSYNSPLHF. The CDR3 bases that were read are TGCAGTGCTAGAGATCCCCTCTCCTATAATTCACCC.

This clone has ten or more counts. The read comes to an end 3 residues before the CDR3 does, leaving the germline J gene to fill in the end. V is TRBV5-1 and J is TRBJ2-3; D gene unclear. The CDR3 contains 14 residues. V was shortened by 0 bases and J by 4 bases, with 9 bases between the two germline ends. CDR1 and CDR2 (germline): SGHRS, YFSETQ. The part of the CDR3 DNA that was read is TGCGCCAGCAGCTTGGAGGCGGTCGCAGATACG. Translating it yields CASSLEAVADT. The complete CDR3 reads CASSLEAVADTQYF.

In this sample, this clone turned up many times. The read finishes 3 residues shy of the CDR3 end, and the germline J gene is used to complete it. The chain uses TRBV7-2 and TRBJ1-1, with D possibly being TRBD1 (6 bases). CDR3 size: 15 residues. V was pared by 1 base and J by 4 bases, with 13 bases between. Germline CDR1 is SGHTA and CDR2 is FQGNSA. The part of the CDR3 DNA that was read is TGTGCCAGCAGCTTAGTCGGCAGGGGCGGCACTGAA. This gives the protein CASSLVGRGGTE. The whole CDR3 region reads CASSLVGRGGTEAFF.

This clone was recorded at least ten times. The CDR3 end is not reached by the read, which stops 3 residues before it; the germline J gene fills it in. This chain links TRBV5-1 with TRBJ2-5, with 8 bases aligning to TRBD2. Per germline, CDR1 SGHRS and CDR2 YFSETQ. V was pared by 2 bases and J by 5 bases, with 2 bases of the junction left unmatched. The CDR3 spans 13 residues. The CDR3 protein is CASSLLAAETQYF. The DNA read from the CDR3 is TGCGCCAGCAGCTTACTAGCGGCGGAGACC. Drawing the rest from reference TRBV5-1 and TRBJ2-5, the complete variable domain is KAGVTQTPRYLIKTRGQQVTLSCSPISGHRSVSWYQQTPGQGLQFLFEYFSETQRNKGNFPGRFSGRQFSNSRSEMNVSTLELGDSALYLCASSLLAAETQYFGPGTRLLVL.

This clone was observed at least ten times. Read data end 3 residues before the CDR3 end; the end is taken from the germline J gene. This chain joins TRBV12-3 or TRBV12-4 and TRBJ1-2, with unresolved D. This CDR3 is built from 13 residues. Incomplete CDR3 DNA: TGTGCCAGCAGTTTAGGCCAGGTGGAGGGC. Translated, it gives CASSLGQVEG. The entire CDR3 sequence reads CASSLGQVEGYTF.

The sample holds many counts of this clone. Sequencing ends 3 residues short of the CDR3 end; the germline J gene provides the rest. The rearrangement joins TRBV6-2 or TRBV6-3 to TRBJ1-2; D gene ambiguous. V was shortened by 3 bases and J by 5 bases, with 7 bases between the two germline ends. Germline-derived CDR1 and CDR2 are MNHEY and SVGEGT. The CDR3 is 12 residues long. The CDR3 DNA, read in part, is TGTGCCAGCAGTTATTCGGGTTATGGC. Translation gives CASSYSGYG. The whole CDR3 is CASSYSGYGYTF.

This clone showed up many times. Read sequence stops 3 residues before the CDR3 end, and the germline J gene provides the missing end. The gene calls are TRBV6-2 or TRBV6-3 and TRBJ2-1; D remains ambiguous. The V end lost 4 bases, the J end lost 4 bases, and 8 bases lay between the germline ends. CDR3 size: 13 residues. Germline V gives CDR1 MNHEY, CDR2 SVGEGT. The CDR3 DNA, read in part, is TGTGCCAGCAGTTCCTCCCAGTACAATGAG. Translated, it gives CASSSSQYNE. The CDR3 reads in full as CASSSSQYNEQFF.

This clone was recorded many times. The CDR3 end falls 3 residues outside the read, so it is completed with the germline J gene. This chain uses TRBV5-1 with TRBJ2-1; the D is unclear. V gave up 6 bases and J gave up 2 bases, with 12 bases separating them. The CDR3 contains 14 residues. Germline CDR1 SGHRS, CDR2 YFSETQ. The sequenced part of the CDR3 DNA is TGCGCCAGCACCTTTCTAAATACCTACAATGAG. This sequence encodes CASTFLNTYNE. The full CDR3 is CASTFLNTYNEQFF.

This clone was picked up many times. Read sequence stops 3 residues before the CDR3 end, and the germline J gene provides the missing end. J is TRBJ2-7 and V is TRBV20-1; weak D call: TRBD1 (6 bases). The V gene lost 6 bases and the J gene lost 4 bases, with 19 bases spanning the gap. Germline V gene data show CDR1 as DFQATT and CDR2 as SNEGSKA (reference sequence). The CDR3 extends over 14 amino acids. The part of the CDR3 DNA that was read is TGCAGTGCCCGTCGGCCGACAGGTCTTTACGAG. Encoded protein: CSARRPTGLYE. The entire CDR3 sequence reads CSARRPTGLYEQYF.

The table lists this clone with many counts. Sequencing ends 3 residues short of the CDR3 end; the germline J gene provides the rest. The chain couples TRBV20-1 to TRBJ2-5; the match to TRBD2 covers 7 bases. The junction had 18 bases not matched to a gene; V was cut back by 6 bases and J by 5 bases. This CDR3 contains 16 residues. CDR1 is DFQATT and CDR2 is SNEGSKA in the germline V gene (reference sequence). The CDR3 DNA, read in part, is TGCAGTGCGCCGCCCCTGTCCAGCGGGGTTTGGGAGACC. The encoded protein is CSAPPLSSGVWET. The whole CDR3 reads CSAPPLSSGVWETQYF.

There are many counts of this clone. One end of the junction fails to match germline, which may point to a read error. The DNA ends 3 residues before the CDR3 does, and the rest of the CDR3 is filled in from the germline J gene. The chain links TRBV4-2 to TRBJ1-1; TRBD1 matches at 8 bases. This CDR3 has 13 residues. From germline, CDR1 is LGHNA and CDR2 YNFKEQ. The part of the CDR3 DNA that was read is TGCGCCTCCAGGGGGCCTCGTTTGACTGAA. Translated, it gives CASRGPRLTE. The whole CDR3 region reads CASRGPRLTEAFF.